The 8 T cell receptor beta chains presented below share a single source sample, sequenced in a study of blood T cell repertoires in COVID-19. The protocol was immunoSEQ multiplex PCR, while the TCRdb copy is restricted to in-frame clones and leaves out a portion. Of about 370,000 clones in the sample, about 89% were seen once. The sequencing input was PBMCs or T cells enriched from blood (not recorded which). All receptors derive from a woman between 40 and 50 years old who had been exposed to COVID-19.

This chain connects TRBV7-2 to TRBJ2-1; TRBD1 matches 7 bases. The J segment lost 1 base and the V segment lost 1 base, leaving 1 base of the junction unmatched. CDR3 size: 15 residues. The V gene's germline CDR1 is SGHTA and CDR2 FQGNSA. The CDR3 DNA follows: TGTGCCAGCAGCTTAGTGGACAGGTCCTACAATGAGCAGTTCTTC. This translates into CASSLVDRSYNEQFF.

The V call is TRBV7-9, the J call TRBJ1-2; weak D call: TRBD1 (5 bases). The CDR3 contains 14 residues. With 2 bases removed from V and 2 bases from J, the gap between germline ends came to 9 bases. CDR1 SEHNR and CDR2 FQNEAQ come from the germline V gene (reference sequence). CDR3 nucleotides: TGTGCCAGCAGCTTAACCAGGGCAAACTATGGCTACACCTTC. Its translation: CASSLTRANYGYTF.

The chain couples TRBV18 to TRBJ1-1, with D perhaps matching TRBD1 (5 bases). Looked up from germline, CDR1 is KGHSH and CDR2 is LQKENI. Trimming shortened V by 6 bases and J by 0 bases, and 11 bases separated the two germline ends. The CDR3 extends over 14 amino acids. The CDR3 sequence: CASSPTVMNTEAFF. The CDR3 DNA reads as TGTGCCAGCTCCCCGACAGTTATGAACACTGAAGCTTTCTTT.

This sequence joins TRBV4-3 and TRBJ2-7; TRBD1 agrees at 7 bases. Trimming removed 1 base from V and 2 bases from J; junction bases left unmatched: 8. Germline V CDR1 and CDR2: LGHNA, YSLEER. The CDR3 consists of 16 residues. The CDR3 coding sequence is TGCGCCAGCAGCCAAGGACAGGGTGATACCCCCTACGAGCAGTACTTC. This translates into CASSQGQGDTPYEQYF.

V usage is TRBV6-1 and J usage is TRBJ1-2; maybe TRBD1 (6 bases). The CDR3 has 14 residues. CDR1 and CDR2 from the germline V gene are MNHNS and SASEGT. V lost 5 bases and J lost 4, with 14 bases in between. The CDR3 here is CASSTGGRVYGYTF. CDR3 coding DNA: TGTGCCAGCAGTACCGGGGGGCGGGTCTATGGCTACACCTTC.

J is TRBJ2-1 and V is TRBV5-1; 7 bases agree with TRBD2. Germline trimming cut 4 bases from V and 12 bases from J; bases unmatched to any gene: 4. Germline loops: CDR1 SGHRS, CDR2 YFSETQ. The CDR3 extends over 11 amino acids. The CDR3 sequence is CASSGSSGQFF. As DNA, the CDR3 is TGCGCCAGCAGCGGTTCTAGCGGGCAGTTCTTC.

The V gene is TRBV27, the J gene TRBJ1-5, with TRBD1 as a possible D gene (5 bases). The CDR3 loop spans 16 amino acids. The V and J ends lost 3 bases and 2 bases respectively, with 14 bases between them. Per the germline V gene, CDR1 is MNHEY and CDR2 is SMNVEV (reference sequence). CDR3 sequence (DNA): TGTGCCAGCAGTTTGCGGCCAGGGTACGGCAATCAGCCCCAGCATTTT. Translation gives CASSLRPGYGNQPQHF.

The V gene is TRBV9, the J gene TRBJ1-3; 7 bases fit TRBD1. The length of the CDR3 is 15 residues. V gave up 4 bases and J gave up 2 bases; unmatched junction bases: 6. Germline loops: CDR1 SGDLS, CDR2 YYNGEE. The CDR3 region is CASSTQGTAGNTIYF. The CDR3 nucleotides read TGTGCCAGCAGCACCCAAGGGACAGCTGGAAACACCATATATTTT.